This TCR beta chain comes out of a study of response to subunit inactivated influenza vaccine. TCRdb re-analysed the RT-PCR reads in MiXCR, keeping a single row per CDR3 protein. Here the sample spans hundreds of thousands of distinct CDR3 sequences, roughly 12% being singletons. This clonotype was seen a handful of times. The data were also submitted as part of a second study, on T cells expressing NK-cell markers. As reported in that work: TCR beta cDNA was made by 5'RACE template switching with UMIs. As a fraction of CD8+ T cells, dominant NKG2C+ clonotypes reached about 1.0-8% in about six donors.

The clonotype was recovered from a man between 50 and 59 years old who received an inactivated influenza vaccine. Sample: PBMCs from blood, taken on the day of vaccination.

CDR3 protein: CSAGQLIMETQYF. The CDR3 DNA sequence: TGCAGCGCGGGACAGTTGATAATGGAGACCCAGTACTTC. This chain uses TRBV20-1 with TRBJ2-5; possibly TRBD1 for D (7 bases). Germline CDR1 and CDR2: DFQATT and SNEGSKA (reference sequence). There are 13 residues in the CDR3.